These T cell receptor beta chains were read from a single sample in a study of T cell clonotyping in hematopoietic cell transplantation. The repertoire was sequenced with immunoSEQ multiplex PCR; TCRdb's copy has only in-frame clones and lacks some. The data contain tens of thousands of clones, 65% to 90% of them singletons. The sample consisted of peripheral blood mononuclear cells, taken before stem cell transplant. The source is a man between 60 and 75 years old with biphenotypic leukemia. Some clones in this sample may be carry-over from other donors' samples. Each CDR3 is given with its conserved first and last residue. The D gene is left open where the match is weak. Only some rows state a clone size, as once, few, many or a class for expanded clones.

>NA|TRBJ2-3|NA|TRBV5-8
TGTGCCAGCAGCGCCATTTACACAGATACGCAGTATTTT
CASSAIYTDTQYF
>NA|TRBJ1-4|NA|TRBV14
TGTGCCAGCAGCCAGAATGGAGAAAAACTGTTTTTT
CASSQNGEKLFF
>NA|TRBJ2-3|NA|TRBV29-1
TGCAGCGTCCGAGGTAGGCTCTACAAAACCTACACAGATACGCAGTATTTT
CSVRGRLYKTYTDTQYF
>NA|TRBJ2-7|NA|TRBV2
TGTGCCAGCAGTGAAGCGTTAGGTCTGTACTACGAGCAGTACTTC
CASSEALGLYYEQYF
>NA|TRBJ1-5|once|TRBV21-1
TGTGCCAGCAGCAAACGGGCGATGGACCAGGGGGCAGATCAGCCCCAGCATTTT
CASSKRAMDQGADQPQHF
>NA|TRBJ2-5|NA|TRBV9
TGTGCCAGCAGCGTAGCTAATCAAGAGACCCAGTACTTC
CASSVANQETQYF
>NA|TRBJ1-1|NA|TRBV7-9
TGTGCCAGCAGCTTAAGGACGGCTGAAGCTTTCTTT
CASSLRTAEAFF
>NA|TRBJ1-5|NA|TRBV27
TGTGCCAGCAGGGACAGCGGCAATCAGCCCCAGCATTTT
CASRDSGNQPQHF
>NA|TRBJ1-2|NA|TRBV30
TGTGCCTGGAGGACGGAGGAGGGCAGCGGCTACACCTTC
CAWRTEEGSGYTF
>TRBD1|TRBJ2-3|once|TRBV27
TGTGCCAGCAGCCCCGGACAGGGGAACACAGATACGCAGTATTTT
CASSPGQGNTDTQYF
>TRBD2|TRBJ2-7|NA|TRBV5-1
TGCGCCAGCAGCTTGTTCGTAGCGGGAGTGGGTGAGCAGTACTTC
CASSLFVAGVGEQYF
>NA|TRBJ2-1|NA|TRBV28
TGTGCCAGCAGTTTCTCAGGCGCCTCCTACAATGAGCAGTTCTTC
CASSFSGASYNEQFF
>NA|TRBJ1-5|NA|TRBV19
TGTGCCAGTAAAAAAGGGGAGACTGGTCAGCCCCAGCATTTT
CASKKGETGQPQHF
>NA|TRBJ2-7|NA|TRBV5-8
TGTGCCAGCAGCGGCGGTTGGAGGGAACCCTCCTACGAGCAGTACTTC
CASSGGWREPSYEQYF
>NA|TRBJ2-6|few|TRBV29-1
TGCAGCGCACAGGGTTTTGGGGCCAACGTCCTGACTTTC
CSAQGFGANVLTF
>NA|TRBJ2-3|NA|TRBV19
TGTGCCAGTAGTATGGAGGAGCAGAGTACAGATACGCAGTATTTT
CASSMEEQSTDTQYF
>TRBD2|TRBJ2-7|NA|TRBV5-4
TGTGCCAGCAGCCCGCTGCCCAGCGGGAGGCACGAGCAGTACTTC
CASSPLPSGRHEQYF
>NA|TRBJ2-7|NA|TRBV28
TGTGCCAGCAGTTCTCGATGGCGGGTCTACGAGCAGTACTTC
CASSSRWRVYEQYF
>TRBD1|TRBJ1-5|NA|TRBV4-1
TGCGCCAGCAGCCACACAGGGGGCAATCAGCCCCAGCATTTT
CASSHTGGNQPQHF
>NA|TRBJ1-5|NA|TRBV10-3
TGTGCCGTACAGCAAGGGGGAAGCAATCAGCCCCAGCATTTT
CAVQQGGSNQPQHF
>NA|TRBJ1-1|NA|TRBV29-1
TGCAGCTCGCGAGACGGGATGAACACTGAAGCTTTCTTT
CSSRDGMNTEAFF
>NA|TRBJ2-1|NA|TRBV18
TGTGCCAGCTCACCGACAGTCCCCTACAATGAGCAGTTCTTC
CASSPTVPYNEQFF
>NA|TRBJ2-2|NA|TRBV7-6
TGTGCCAGCAGCCGACAGAACACCGGGGAGCTGTTTTTT
CASSRQNTGELFF
>NA|TRBJ1-1|NA|TRBV5-4
TGTGCCAGCAGCTTGGTACAGGAGAACACTGAAGCTTTCTTT
CASSLVQENTEAFF
>NA|TRBJ1-2|NA|TRBV19
TGTGCCAGTAGTATACAGGCGTCAGGTGGCTACACCTTC
CASSIQASGGYTF
>NA|TRBJ1-2|once|TRBV9
TGTGCCAGCAGCGCGGATGCTCGGGTCTTGGGGGCTGGCTACACCTTC
CASSADARVLGAGYTF
>TRBD1|TRBJ1-1|NA|TRBV7-2
TGTGCCAGCAGCTTCTCCGGGGACAGGGGCACTGAAGCTTTCTTT
CASSFSGDRGTEAFF
>TRBD2|TRBJ2-7|NA|TRBV5-1
TGCGCCAGCAGCTTGGACGGTAGCGGGGGCGAGCAGTACTTC
CASSLDGSGGEQYF
>TRBD1|TRBJ1-1|once|TRBV4-2
TGTGCCAGCAGCCAAGGGACAGGGAGCACTGAAGCTTTCTTT
CASSQGTGSTEAFF
>NA|TRBJ1-2|NA|TRBV6-1
TGTGCCAGCAGTGAAGCGCCGGTCTATGGCTACACCTTC
CASSEAPVYGYTF
>NA|TRBJ2-3|NA|TRBV5-4
TGTGCCAGCAGCTTGGGGGCAGGGGAAAGCGATACGCAGTATTTT
CASSLGAGESDTQYF
>TRBD1|TRBJ2-7|NA|TRBV28
TGTGCCAGCAGGACAGGGGACCTATCCTACGAGCAGTACTTC
CASRTGDLSYEQYF
>TRBD1|TRBJ1-5|NA|TRBV2
TGTGCCAGCAGGGGGGGACAGGAAGGTCAGCCCCAGCATTTT
CASRGGQEGQPQHF
>NA|TRBJ1-1|NA|TRBV6-8
TGTGCCAGCAGTTCAACTAGGGATAGAGCTTTCTTT
CASSSTRDRAFF
>NA|TRBJ2-5|NA|TRBV7-8
TGTGCCAGCAGCTTCGGTTCAGGGCGAGAGACCCAGTACTTC
CASSFGSGRETQYF
>TRBD2|TRBJ2-1|NA|TRBV19
TGTGCCAGTAGTATAACGGCGGGAGTCTTCAATGAGCAGTTCTTC
CASSITAGVFNEQFF
>TRBD1|TRBJ1-1|NA|TRBV19
TGTGCCAGTAACGACAGGGTTGAGACTGAAGCTTTCTTT
CASNDRVETEAFF
>NA|TRBJ2-3|NA|TRBV2
TGTGCCAGCAGTGAACGACAGAGCACAGATACGCAGTATTTT
CASSERQSTDTQYF
>NA|TRBJ1-1|NA|TRBV28
TGTGCCAGCAGTTTATCCTACGGGGGGGGCACTGAAGCTTTCTTT
CASSLSYGGGTEAFF
>NA|TRBJ2-3|NA|TRBV2
TGTGCCAGTAATGTGATCACAGATACGCAGTATTTT
CASNVITDTQYF
>TRBD1|TRBJ2-7|NA|TRBV9
TGTGCCAGCAGCCGGTATGGGACAGGATTATCCTACGAGCAGTACTTC
CASSRYGTGLSYEQYF
>TRBD1|TRBJ2-7|NA|TRBV7-9
TGTGCCAGCAGTCAAAAGCGAACGGACAGGGAGGACGAGCAGTACTTC
CASSQKRTDREDEQYF
>TRBD2|TRBJ2-5|NA|TRBV4-1
TGCGCCAGCAGCCTTAAGGGACTAGCGGGAGGTGGAGAGACCCAGTACTTC
CASSLKGLAGGGETQYF
>TRBD1|TRBJ1-2|NA|TRBV18
TGTGCCAGCTCACCGTCGACGACAGGGGGGCTCAACTATGGCTACACCTTC
CASSPSTTGGLNYGYTF
>NA|TRBJ1-3|NA|TRBV30
TGTGCCTGGACCGGGGGGGGATCGCCTGGAAACACCATATATTTT
CAWTGGGSPGNTIYF
>NA|TRBJ2-7|NA|TRBV11-2
TGTGCCAGCAGCTTGGCCCCCGGCGGCGGCTCCTACGAGCAGTACTTC
CASSLAPGGGSYEQYF
>NA|TRBJ1-2|NA|TRBV4-1
TGCGCCAGCAGCCAAGAAGCGGCCGCCCTATCCTATGGCTACACCTTC
CASSQEAAALSYGYTF
>NA|TRBJ1-2|NA|TRBV10-2
TGCGCCAGCAGTGATAGGGCACTTTATGGCTACACCTTC
CASSDRALYGYTF
>TRBD2|TRBJ2-7|NA|TRBV5-1
TGCGCCAGCAGCACCGGGACTAGCGGGAGTGACGAGCAGTACTTC
CASSTGTSGSDEQYF
>NA|TRBJ1-1|NA|TRBV29-1
TGCAGTTCTACAGGGTTGAAGGCGTACACTGAAGCTTTCTTT
CSSTGLKAYTEAFF